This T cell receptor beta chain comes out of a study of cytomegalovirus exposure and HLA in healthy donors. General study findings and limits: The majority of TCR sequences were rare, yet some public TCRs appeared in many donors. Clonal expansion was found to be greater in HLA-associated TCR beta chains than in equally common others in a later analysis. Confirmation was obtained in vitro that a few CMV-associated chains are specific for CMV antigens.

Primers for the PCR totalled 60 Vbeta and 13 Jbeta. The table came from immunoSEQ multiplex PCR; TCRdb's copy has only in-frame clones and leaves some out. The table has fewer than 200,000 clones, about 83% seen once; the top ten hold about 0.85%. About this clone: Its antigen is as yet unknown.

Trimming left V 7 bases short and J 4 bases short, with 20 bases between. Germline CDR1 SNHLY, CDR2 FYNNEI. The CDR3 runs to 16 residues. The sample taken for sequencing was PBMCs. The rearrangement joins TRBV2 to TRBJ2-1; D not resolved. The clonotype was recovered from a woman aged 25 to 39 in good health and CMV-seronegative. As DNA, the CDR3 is TGTGCCAGCATGATGGTGGGTGGTGGAGATTACAATGAGCAGTTCTTC. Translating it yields CASMMVGGGDYNEQFF.